This T cell receptor (beta chain) was identified during a study of blood T cell repertoires in COVID-19. Study-level background: Specimens from acute and convalescent COVID-19 originated in the United States, Italy and Spain.

The table came from immunoSEQ multiplex PCR; TCRdb's copy has only in-frame clones and leaves some out. The profile shows approximately 250,000 clones, around 88% of them singletons. Trimming removed 0 bases from V and 4 bases from J; junction bases left unmatched: 10. The CDR3 has 17 residues. In germline, CDR1 is MNHEY, CDR2 SVGEGT. Researchers sorted participants into cohorts using their self-reported clinical history. Cohort 3 donors counted as recovered after two negative PCRs, clearance, or resolved symptoms. This clone was detected only a few times. Sample: PBMCs or T cells enriched from blood (not recorded which). The origin of this receptor is a woman in her 30s who had recovered from COVID-19. This chain links TRBV6-2 or TRBV6-3 with TRBJ2-3; TRBD2 aligns across 7 bases. The CDR3 coding sequence is TGTGCCAGCAGTTACTCGTGGCGGGAGACGGTAGCAGATACGCAGTATTTT. Protein: CASSYSWRETVADTQYF.